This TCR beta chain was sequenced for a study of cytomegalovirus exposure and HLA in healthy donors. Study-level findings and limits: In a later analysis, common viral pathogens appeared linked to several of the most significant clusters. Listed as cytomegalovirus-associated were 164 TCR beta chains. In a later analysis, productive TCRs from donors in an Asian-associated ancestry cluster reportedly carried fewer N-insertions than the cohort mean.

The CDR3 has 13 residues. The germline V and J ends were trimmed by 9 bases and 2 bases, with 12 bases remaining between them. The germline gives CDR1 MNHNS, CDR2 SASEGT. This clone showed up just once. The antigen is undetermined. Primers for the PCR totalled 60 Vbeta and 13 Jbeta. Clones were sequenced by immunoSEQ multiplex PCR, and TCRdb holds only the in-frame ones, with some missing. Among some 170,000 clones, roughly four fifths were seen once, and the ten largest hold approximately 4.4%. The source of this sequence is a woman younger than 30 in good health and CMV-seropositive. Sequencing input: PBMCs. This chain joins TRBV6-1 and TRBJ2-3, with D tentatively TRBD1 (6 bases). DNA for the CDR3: TGTGCCAGTCTGAAGGGGGTCACAGATACGCAGTATTTT. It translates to CASLKGVTDTQYF.